The next 5 T cell receptor beta chains were all read from a single sample in a study of beta chain features in type 1 diabetes. The authors reverse transcribed all of the isolated RNA, so sequencing captured expressed TCRB transcripts. Measured with immunoSEQ multiplex PCR; TCRdb has only the in-frame clones, and not every one. The sample consists of about 620,000 clones, roughly 15% of them appearing once. The sample was naive CD4+ T cells from blood. These receptors were obtained from a man between 18 and 35 years old in good health.

The rearrangement uses TRBV4-1 and TRBJ2-7; the D is unclear. Between the trimmed V and J ends, which lost 3 bases and 2 bases, there was a span of 17 bases. This CDR3 comprises 16 residues. Germline loops: CDR1 MGHRA, CDR2 YSYEKL. CDR3 region: CASSQTRTATAYEQYF. In DNA form, the CDR3 reads TGCGCCAGCAGCCAGACGCGGACCGCAACAGCCTACGAGCAGTACTTC.

The J gene is TRBJ2-3, the V gene TRBV7-9; 12 nucleotides match TRBD2. This CDR3 region has 16 residues. Germline V lookup: CDR1 SEHNR, CDR2 FQNEAQ (reference sequence). V lost 10 bases, J lost 6 bases, and 14 bases stayed unmatched. CDR3 sequence (DNA): TGTGCCACCAATCGGACTAGCGGGGTCACATGGGATACGCAGTATTTT. This gives the protein CATNRTSGVTWDTQYF.

This sequence joins TRBV27 and TRBJ2-5; the D is unclear. The CDR3 contains 11 residues. Germline V CDR1 and CDR2: MNHEY, SMNVEV (reference sequence). Trimming pared 6 bases from V and 2 bases from J, leaving 4 bases between. DNA of the CDR3: TGTGCCAGCAGACGACAAGAGACCCAGTACTTC. As protein: CASRRQETQYF.

This clone was recorded a few times. The chain has TRBV7-2 and TRBJ2-3; possibly TRBD1 or TRBD2 for D (5 bases each). V dropped 5 bases and J dropped 9 bases, with 15 bases sitting between them. CDR1 is SGHTA and CDR2 is FQGNSA in the germline V gene. This CDR3 has 13 amino acids. CDR3: CASSPRDGATQYF. The CDR3 nucleotides are TGTGCCAGCAGCCCCCGGGACGGTGCGACGCAGTATTTT.

This clone appeared a few times. V usage is TRBV27 and J usage is TRBJ2-1, with unresolved D. CDR3 length: 19 amino acids. Per the germline V gene, CDR1 is MNHEY and CDR2 is SMNVEV (reference sequence). With 4 bases removed from V and 0 bases from J, the gap between germline ends came to 22 bases. CDR3 DNA: TGTGCCAGCAGTTCCCCGTCGGCCCCCGGTGGATTCTCCTACAATGAGCAGTTCTTC. As protein: CASSSPSAPGGFSYNEQFF.